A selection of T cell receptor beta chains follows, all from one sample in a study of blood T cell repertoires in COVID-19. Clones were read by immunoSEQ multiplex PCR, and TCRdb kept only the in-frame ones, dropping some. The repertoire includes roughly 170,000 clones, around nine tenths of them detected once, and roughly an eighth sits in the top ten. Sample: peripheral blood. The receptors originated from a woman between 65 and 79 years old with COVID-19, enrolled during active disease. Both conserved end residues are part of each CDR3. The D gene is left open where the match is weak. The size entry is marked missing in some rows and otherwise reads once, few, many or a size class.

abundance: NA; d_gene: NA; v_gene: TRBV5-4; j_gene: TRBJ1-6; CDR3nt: TGTGCCAGCAGCTTGGCCGCGGGGGGGTCTCGGGGCAATTCACCCCTCCACTTT; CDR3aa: CASSLAAGGSRGNSPLHF
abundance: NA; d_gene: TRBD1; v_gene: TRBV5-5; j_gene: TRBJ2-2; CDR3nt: TGTGCCAGCAGTCCCCCCGGGACAGCGAACACCGGGGAGCTGTTTTTT; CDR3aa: CASSPPGTANTGELFF
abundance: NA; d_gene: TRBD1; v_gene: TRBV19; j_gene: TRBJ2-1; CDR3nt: TGTGCCAGTAGTATAAGCGGCAGGGGGATTTACAATGAGCAGTTCTTC; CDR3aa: CASSISGRGIYNEQFF
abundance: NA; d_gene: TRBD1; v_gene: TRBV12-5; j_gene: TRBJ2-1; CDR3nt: TGTGCTAGTGGTCCGGACAGGGGGAATTACAATGAGCAGTTCTTC; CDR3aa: CASGPDRGNYNEQFF
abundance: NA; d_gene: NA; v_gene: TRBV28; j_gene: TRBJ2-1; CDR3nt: TGTGCCAGCACCTACTCGAATGAGCAGTTCTTC; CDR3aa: CASTYSNEQFF
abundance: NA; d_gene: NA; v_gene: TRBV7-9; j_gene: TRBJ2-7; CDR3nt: TGTGCCAGCAGCTCAGACCAAAGCTCGGGACACCCAGGACAGTACTTC; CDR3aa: CASSSDQSSGHPGQYF
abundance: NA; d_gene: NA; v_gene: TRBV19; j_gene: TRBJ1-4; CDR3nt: TGTGCCAGTAGTCTGACTTCAAGCAGTGAAAAACTGTTTTTT; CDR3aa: CASSLTSSSEKLFF
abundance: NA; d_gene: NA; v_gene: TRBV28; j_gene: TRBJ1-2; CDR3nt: TGTGCCAGCAGTTTAGTGGCGGGGAACTATGGCTACACCTTC; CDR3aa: CASSLVAGNYGYTF
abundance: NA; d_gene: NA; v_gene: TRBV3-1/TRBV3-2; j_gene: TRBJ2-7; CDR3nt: TGTGCCAGCAGCTCGACTAGAACCTATTTTTGGGAGCAGTACTTC; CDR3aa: CASSSTRTYFWEQYF
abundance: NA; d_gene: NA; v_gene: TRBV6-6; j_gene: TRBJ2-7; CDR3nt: TGTGCCAGCAGTTCCACGGACAGAGTATACGAGCAGTACTTC; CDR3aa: CASSSTDRVYEQYF
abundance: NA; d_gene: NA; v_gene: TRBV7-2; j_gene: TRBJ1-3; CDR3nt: TGTGCCAGCAGCTTAGGCCAGTCCACGACCATATATTTT; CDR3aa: CASSLGQSTTIYF
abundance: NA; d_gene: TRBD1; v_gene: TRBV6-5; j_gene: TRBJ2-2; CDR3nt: TGTGCCAGCAGCCAGGACAGGGCCACCGGGGAGCTGTTTTTT; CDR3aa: CASSQDRATGELFF
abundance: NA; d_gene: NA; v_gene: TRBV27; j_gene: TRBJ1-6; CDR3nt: TGTGCCAGCAGCCCAATGCAGGGATATTCACCCCTCCACTTT; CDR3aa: CASSPMQGYSPLHF
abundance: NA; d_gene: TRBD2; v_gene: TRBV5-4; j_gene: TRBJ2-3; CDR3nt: TGTGCCAGCAGCTCGGGGACTAGCGGCACAGATACGCAGTATTTT; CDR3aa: CASSSGTSGTDTQYF
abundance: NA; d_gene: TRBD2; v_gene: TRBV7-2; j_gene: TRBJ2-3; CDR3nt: TGTGCCAGCAGCTTGTCTTCCGGGAGGGACACAGATACGCAGTATTTT; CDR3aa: CASSLSSGRDTDTQYF
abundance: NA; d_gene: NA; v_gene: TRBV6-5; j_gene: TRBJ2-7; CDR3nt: TGTGCCAGCAGTTTAAAGTCAGGGGCTGCCGAGCAGTACTTC; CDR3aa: CASSLKSGAAEQYF
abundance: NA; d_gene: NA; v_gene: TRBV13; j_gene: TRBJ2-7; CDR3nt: TGTGCCAGCAGCTTACCGGGAGAATCTTACGAGCAGTACTTC; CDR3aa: CASSLPGESYEQYF
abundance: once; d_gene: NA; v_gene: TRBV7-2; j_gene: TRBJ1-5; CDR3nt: TGTGCCAGCAGCTTAGCCGGGGGAAACAATCAGCCCCAGCATTTT; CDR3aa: CASSLAGGNNQPQHF
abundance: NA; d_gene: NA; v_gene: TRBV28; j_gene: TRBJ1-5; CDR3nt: TGTGCCAGCAGTTTATTAGGGGGGGCTCAGCCCCAGCATTTT; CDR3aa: CASSLLGGAQPQHF
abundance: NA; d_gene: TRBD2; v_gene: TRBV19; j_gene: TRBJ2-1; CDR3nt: TGTGCCAGTAACTTCCCGGGACTAACAAGTGAGCAGTTCTTC; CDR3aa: CASNFPGLTSEQFF
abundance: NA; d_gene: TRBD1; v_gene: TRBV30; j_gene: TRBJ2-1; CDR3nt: TGTGCCTGGAGTCGACAGGGAAATGAGCAGTTCTTC; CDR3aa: CAWSRQGNEQFF
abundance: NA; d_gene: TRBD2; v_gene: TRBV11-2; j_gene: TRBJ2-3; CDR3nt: TGTGCCAGCAGCTTAGACAGAAGCGGGGCCAACACAGATACGCAGTATTTT; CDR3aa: CASSLDRSGANTDTQYF
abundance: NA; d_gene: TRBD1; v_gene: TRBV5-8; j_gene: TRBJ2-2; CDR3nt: TGTGCCAGCAGCGCACTACAGGGGGCTGTTGGCGGGGAGCTGTTTTTT; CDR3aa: CASSALQGAVGGELFF
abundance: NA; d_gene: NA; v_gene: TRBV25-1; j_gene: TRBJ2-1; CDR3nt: TGTGCCAGCAGTGAATTCATTAGCGGAACCTCCTACAATGAGCAGTTCTTC; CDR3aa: CASSEFISGTSYNEQFF
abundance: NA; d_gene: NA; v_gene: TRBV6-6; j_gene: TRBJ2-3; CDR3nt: TGTGCCAGCGCGGGCCCGACAGATACGCAGTATTTT; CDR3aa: CASAGPTDTQYF
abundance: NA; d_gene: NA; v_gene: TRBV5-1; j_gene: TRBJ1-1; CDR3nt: TGCGCCAGCAAAGAGGGGGACCTATACACTGAAGCTTTCTTT; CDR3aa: CASKEGDLYTEAFF